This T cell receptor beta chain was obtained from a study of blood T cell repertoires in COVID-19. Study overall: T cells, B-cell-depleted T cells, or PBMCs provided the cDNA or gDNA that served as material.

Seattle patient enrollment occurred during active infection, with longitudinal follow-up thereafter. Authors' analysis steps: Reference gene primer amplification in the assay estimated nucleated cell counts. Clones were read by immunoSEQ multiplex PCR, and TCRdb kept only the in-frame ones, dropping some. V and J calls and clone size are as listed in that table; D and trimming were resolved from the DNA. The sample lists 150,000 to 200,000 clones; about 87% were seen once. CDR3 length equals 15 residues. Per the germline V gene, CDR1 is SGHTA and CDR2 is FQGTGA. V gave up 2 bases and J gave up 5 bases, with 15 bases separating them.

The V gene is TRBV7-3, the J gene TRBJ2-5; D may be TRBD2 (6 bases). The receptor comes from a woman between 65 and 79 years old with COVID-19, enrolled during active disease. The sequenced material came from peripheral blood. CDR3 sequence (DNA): TGTGCCAGCAGCTTATTCCCAGCGGCGGGGGAGACCCAGTACTTC. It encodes CASSLFPAAGETQYF.